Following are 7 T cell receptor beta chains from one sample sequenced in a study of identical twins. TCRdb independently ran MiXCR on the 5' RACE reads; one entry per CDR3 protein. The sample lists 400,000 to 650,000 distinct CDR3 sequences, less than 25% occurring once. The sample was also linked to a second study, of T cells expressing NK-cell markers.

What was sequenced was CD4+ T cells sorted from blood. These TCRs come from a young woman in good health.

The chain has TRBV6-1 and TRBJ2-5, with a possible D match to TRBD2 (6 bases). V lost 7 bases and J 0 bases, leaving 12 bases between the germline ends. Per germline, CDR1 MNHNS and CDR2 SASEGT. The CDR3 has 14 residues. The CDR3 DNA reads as TGTGCCAGCACGGAGGGAGGCTACCAAGAGACCCAGTACTTC. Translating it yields CASTEGGYQETQYF.

The CDR3 region has the DNA TGCAGTGCTAGAAACCTGGACACTGAAGCTTTCTTT. Amino acids: CSARNLDTEAFF. The V call is TRBV20-1, the J call TRBJ1-1; D gene unclear. CDR1 DFQATT and CDR2 SNEGSKA come from the germline V gene (reference sequence). The germline V and J ends were trimmed by 2 bases and 3 bases, with 7 bases remaining between them. This CDR3 comprises 12 residues.

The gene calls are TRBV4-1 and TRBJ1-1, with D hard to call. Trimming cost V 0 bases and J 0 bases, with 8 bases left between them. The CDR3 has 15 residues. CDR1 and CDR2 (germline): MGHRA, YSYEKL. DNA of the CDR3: TGCGCCAGCAGCCAAGATACCGGCTTGAACACTGAAGCTTTCTTT. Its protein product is CASSQDTGLNTEAFF.

CDR3 sequence (DNA): TGCAGTGCTATGCCGCACAGGGCGGATCAGCCCCAGCATTTT. Residues: CSAMPHRADQPQHF. This chain connects TRBV20-1 to TRBJ1-5; perhaps TRBD1 as D (6 bases). V was cut by 4 bases and J by 5 bases, with 15 bases left in between. Germline assignment: CDR1 DFQATT and CDR2 SNEGSKA (reference sequence). The CDR3 loop spans 14 amino acids.

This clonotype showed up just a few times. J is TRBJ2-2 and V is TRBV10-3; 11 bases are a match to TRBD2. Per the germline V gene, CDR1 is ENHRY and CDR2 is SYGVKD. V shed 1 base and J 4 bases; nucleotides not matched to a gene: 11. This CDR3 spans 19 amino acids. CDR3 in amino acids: CAISEFASTSGSVTGELFF. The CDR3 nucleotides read TGTGCCATCAGTGAGTTCGCTTCCACTAGCGGGAGCGTCACCGGGGAGCTGTTTTTT.

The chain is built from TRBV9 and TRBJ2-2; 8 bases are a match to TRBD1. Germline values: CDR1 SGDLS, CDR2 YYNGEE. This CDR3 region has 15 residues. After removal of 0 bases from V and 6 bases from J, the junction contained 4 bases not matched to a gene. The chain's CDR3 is CASSVGTGIAGELFF. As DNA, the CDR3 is TGTGCCAGCAGCGTAGGGACAGGGATCGCCGGGGAGCTGTTTTTT.

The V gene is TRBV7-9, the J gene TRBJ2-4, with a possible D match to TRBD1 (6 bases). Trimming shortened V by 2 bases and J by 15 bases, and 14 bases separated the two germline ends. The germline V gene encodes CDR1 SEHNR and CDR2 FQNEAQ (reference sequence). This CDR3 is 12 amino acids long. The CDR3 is CASSLKQGYPYF. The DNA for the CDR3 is TGTGCCAGCAGCTTAAAACAGGGATATCCGTACTTC.